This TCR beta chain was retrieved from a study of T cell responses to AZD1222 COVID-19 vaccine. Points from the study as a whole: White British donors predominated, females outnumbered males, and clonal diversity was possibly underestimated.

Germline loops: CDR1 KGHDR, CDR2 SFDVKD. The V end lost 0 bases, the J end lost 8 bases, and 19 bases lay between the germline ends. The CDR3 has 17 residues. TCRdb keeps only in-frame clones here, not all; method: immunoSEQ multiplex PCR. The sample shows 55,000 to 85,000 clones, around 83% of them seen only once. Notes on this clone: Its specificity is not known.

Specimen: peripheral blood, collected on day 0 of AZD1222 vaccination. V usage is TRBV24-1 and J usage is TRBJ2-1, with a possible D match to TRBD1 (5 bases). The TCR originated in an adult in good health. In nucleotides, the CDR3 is TGTGCCACCAGTGATTTGCATTCAGGGCGTGCGGCCGATGAGCAGTTCTTC. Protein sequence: CATSDLHSGRAADEQFF.